These 22 T cell receptor beta chains were all obtained from the same sample, sequenced in a study of cytomegalovirus exposure and HLA in healthy donors. PCR involved 60 Vbeta and 13 Jbeta primers. TCRdb keeps only in-frame clones here, not all; method: immunoSEQ multiplex PCR. The data hold about 120,000 clones, with 80% to 85% observed a single time. Sequencing input: PBMCs. Receptors originate from a man aged 25-45 years in good health and CMV-seropositive.

The V gene is TRBV11-2, the J gene TRBJ2-1; the match to TRBD2 covers 9 bases. V shed 5 bases and J 7 bases; nucleotides not matched to a gene: 15. The CDR3 extends over 17 amino acids. Germline CDR1 is SGHAT and CDR2 is FQNNGV. The DNA for the CDR3 is TGTGCCAGCAGCCCTACCTTGGGGCGGGGGGGCCTGAATGAGCAGTTCTTC. This sequence encodes CASSPTLGRGGLNEQFF.

J is TRBJ2-1 and V is TRBV5-1; 8 positions agree with TRBD2. This CDR3 is 16 amino acids long. J gave up 4 bases and V 2 bases, and 8 bases lay outside the gene matches. From germline, CDR1 is SGHRS and CDR2 YFSETQ. For the CDR3, the DNA is TGCGCCAGCAGCTTCGGAGCGGGGGATTCGTACAATGAGCAGTTCTTC. It yields the protein CASSFGAGDSYNEQFF. Drawing the rest from reference TRBV5-1 and TRBJ2-1, the complete variable domain is KAGVTQTPRYLIKTRGQQVTLSCSPISGHRSVSWYQQTPGQGLQFLFEYFSETQRNKGNFPGRFSGRQFSNSRSEMNVSTLELGDSALYLCASSFGAGDSYNEQFFGPGTRLTVL.

The rearrangement uses TRBV5-1 and TRBJ2-7, with 10 bases that match TRBD2. V lost 0 bases to trimming and J lost 7 bases; unmatched junction nucleotides: 4. This CDR3 is 14 amino acids long. The germline V gene has CDR1 SGHRS and CDR2 YFSETQ. The chain's CDR3 is CASSLGGLAREQYF. Written as DNA, the CDR3 is TGCGCCAGCAGCTTGGGGGGACTAGCGAGGGAGCAGTACTTC. Looking up the rest from reference TRBV5-1 and TRBJ2-7 gives the full variable domain: KAGVTQTPRYLIKTRGQQVTLSCSPISGHRSVSWYQQTPGQGLQFLFEYFSETQRNKGNFPGRFSGRQFSNSRSEMNVSTLELGDSALYLCASSLGGLAREQYFGPGTRLTVT.

J is TRBJ2-7 and V is TRBV6-1; D unresolved. Trimming pared 2 bases from V and 6 bases from J, leaving 11 bases between. This CDR3 is 13 amino acids long. CDR1 and CDR2 from the germline V gene are MNHNS and SASEGT. CDR3 nucleotide sequence: TGTGCCAGCAGTGAAATGGATTCGGGCGAGCAGTACTTC. It encodes CASSEMDSGEQYF.

This clone was seen once. This chain joins TRBV5-4 and TRBJ1-3; possibly TRBD1 for D (6 bases). The CDR3 is made up of 15 amino acids. The V and J ends lost 4 bases and 0 bases respectively, with 11 bases between them. Germline CDR1 is SGHNT and CDR2 is YYREEE (reference sequence). CDR3 nucleotide sequence: TGTGCCAGCAGCGGTTACAGGGACTCTGGAAACACCATATATTTT. Its translation is CASSGYRDSGNTIYF. The complete variable domain, with remaining parts taken from reference TRBV5-4 and TRBJ1-3, reads ETGVTQSPTHLIKTRGQQVTLRCSSQSGHNTVSWYQQALGQGPQFIFQYYREEENGRGNFPPRFSGLQFPNYSSELNVNALELDDSALYLCASSGYRDSGNTIYFGEGSWLTVV.

The V and J genes are TRBV11-2 and TRBJ2-7; 7 bases map to TRBD1. The CDR3 is made up of 14 amino acids. The V gene's germline CDR1 is SGHAT and CDR2 FQNNGV. J lost 0 bases, V lost 4 bases, and 3 bases had no gene match. CDR3 region: CASSSGTASYEQYV. The CDR3, as DNA: TGTGCCAGCAGCTCCGGGACAGCCTCCTACGAGCAGTACGTC.

This chain's CDR3 is CASSFSTSGNRNEQFF. Written as DNA, the CDR3 is TGTGCCAGCAGCTTTTCGACTAGCGGGAACCGCAATGAGCAGTTCTTC. The chain recombines TRBV11-2 with TRBJ2-1, with TRBD2 matching over 11 bases. V was pared by 3 bases and J by 6 bases, with 7 bases of the junction left unmatched. Germline CDR1 is SGHAT and CDR2 is FQNNGV. The CDR3 consists of 16 residues.

The chain joins TRBV19 to TRBJ2-5, with TRBD2 identical over 11 bases. The CDR3 covers 16 residues. Losses at the gene ends were 4 bases for V and 5 bases for J; bases not matched to a gene: 9. CDR1 is LNHDA, CDR2 SQIVND, per germline (reference sequence). The CDR3 sequence is CASSKRTSGRGETQYF. The CDR3 DNA reads as TGTGCCAGTAGTAAGAGGACTAGCGGGCGGGGGGAGACCCAGTACTTC.

The V call is TRBV5-1, the J call TRBJ1-6; TRBD1 is a possible D gene (6 bases). The CDR3 has 15 amino acids. Trimming removed 1 base from V and 5 bases from J, with 10 bases in between. Germline values: CDR1 SGHRS, CDR2 YFSETQ. The CDR3 region is CASSLTDRNNSPLHF. CDR3 in DNA: TGCGCCAGCAGCTTGACCGACAGGAATAATTCACCCCTCCACTTT. The full variable domain, completed using reference TRBV5-1 and TRBJ1-6, is KAGVTQTPRYLIKTRGQQVTLSCSPISGHRSVSWYQQTPGQGLQFLFEYFSETQRNKGNFPGRFSGRQFSNSRSEMNVSTLELGDSALYLCASSLTDRNNSPLHFGNGTRLTVT.

V gene TRBV6-1 combines with J gene TRBJ1-6; 9 nucleotides line up with TRBD1. Germline V gene data show CDR1 as MNHNS and CDR2 as SASEGT. The CDR3 is 13 residues long. V gave up 8 bases and J gave up 7 bases; unmatched junction bases: 3. The DNA of the CDR3 is TGTGCCAGCTCGGGACAGGGAAATTCACCCCTCCACTTT. It encodes CASSGQGNSPLHF.

This clone was observed a single time. V usage is TRBV6-5 and J usage is TRBJ2-5; 7 nucleotides align to TRBD2. This CDR3 comprises 13 residues. Losses at the gene ends were 7 bases for V and 5 bases for J; bases not matched to a gene: 7. The germline V gene has CDR1 MNHEY and CDR2 SVGAGI. The CDR3: CASTPGGIETQYF. CDR3 in DNA: TGTGCCAGCACCCCGGGAGGCATCGAGACCCAGTACTTC.

This clone has a single count. DNA for the CDR3: TGTGCCAGTAGTACCCGGACAGGGGCCAATGGCTACACCTTC. It yields the protein CASSTRTGANGYTF. V usage is TRBV19 and J usage is TRBJ1-2; 9 bases fit TRBD1. CDR1 and CDR2 from the germline V gene are LNHDA and SQIVND (reference sequence). Losses at the gene ends were 4 bases for V and 6 bases for J; bases not matched to a gene: 6. The CDR3 is made up of 14 amino acids.

The chain carries TRBV9 and TRBJ1-1; maybe TRBD1 (6 bases). The V gene lost 1 base and the J gene lost 6 bases, with 16 bases spanning the gap. Germline CDR1 and CDR2: SGDLS and YYNGEE. The CDR3 totals 15 residues. This chain's CDR3 is CASSVILQGMAEAFF. The CDR3 DNA reads TGTGCCAGCAGCGTAATATTACAGGGTATGGCTGAAGCTTTCTTT.

The V and J genes are TRBV27 and TRBJ2-3; 7 bases line up with TRBD2. The CDR3 has 17 amino acids. The trim removed 3 bases at V and 3 bases at J, leaving 12 bases unmatched. Per the germline V gene, CDR1 is MNHEY and CDR2 is SMNVEV (reference sequence). DNA of the CDR3: TGTGCCAGCAGTTTTACTCCGGGACTATTAAAGACAGATACGCAGTATTTT. Amino acids: CASSFTPGLLKTDTQYF.

The genes are TRBV10-3 and TRBJ2-4; D is perhaps TRBD1 (6 bases). The germline V gene has CDR1 ENHRY and CDR2 SYGVKD. V was pared by 2 bases and J by 3 bases, with 26 bases between. The CDR3 spans 20 residues. CDR3 coding DNA: TGTGCCATCAGTGAGACGCTGACAGGATTCACTCTCTTAGACAAAAACATTCAGTACTTC. As protein: CAISETLTGFTLLDKNIQYF.

This rearrangement joins TRBV2 to TRBJ2-3; D is perhaps TRBD2 (6 bases). V lost 6 bases and J 2 bases, leaving 15 bases between the germline ends. The CDR3 spans 15 residues. Germline V gives CDR1 SNHLY, CDR2 FYNNEI. Here the CDR3 DNA reads TGTGCCAGCAGCGGCCGGGACTCGATCACAGATACGCAGTATTTT. Translation: CASSGRDSITDTQYF.

The V call is TRBV12-5, the J call TRBJ1-4; 9 bases align to TRBD1. Germline V CDR1 and CDR2: LGHNT, FRNRAP. There are 14 residues in the CDR3. After removal of 5 bases from V and 7 bases from J, the junction contained 5 bases not matched to a gene. The CDR3 loop reads CASGKDRGIEKLFF. The CDR3 nucleotides are TGTGCTAGTGGTAAGGACAGGGGAATTGAAAAACTGTTTTTT. Variable domain in full (rest from reference TRBV12-5 and TRBJ1-4): DARVTQTPRHKVTEMGQEVTMRCQPILGHNTVFWYRQTMMQGLELLAYFRNRAPLDDSGMPKDRFSAEMPDATLATLKIQPSEPRDSAVYFCASGKDRGIEKLFFGSGTQLSVL.

The chain links TRBV7-9 to TRBJ1-2; D possibly corresponds to TRBD1 (5 bases). Germline V gives CDR1 SEHNR, CDR2 FQNEAQ (reference sequence). Trimming removed 7 bases from V and 5 bases from J, with 20 bases in between. CDR3 length equals 15 residues. CDR3 DNA: TGTGCCAGCACCATAGCTTATAGGGGCGAGTATGGCTACACCTTC. Protein product: CASTIAYRGEYGYTF.

This clone was seen a few times. The chain recombines TRBV2 with TRBJ2-7; 7 bases match TRBD2. The CDR3 totals 14 residues. V lost 2 bases to trimming and J lost 3 bases; unmatched junction nucleotides: 4. Germline lookup yields CDR1 SNHLY and CDR2 FYNNEI. DNA of the CDR3: TGTGCCAGCAGTGAACGAGGGAGGGTCTACGAGCAGTACTTC. It yields the protein CASSERGRVYEQYF.

This chain links TRBV7-9 with TRBJ2-5; 8 bases fit TRBD2. The CDR3 totals 14 residues. CDR1 is SEHNR and CDR2 is FQNEAQ in the germline V gene (reference sequence). With V trimmed by 4 bases and J by 5 bases, 6 bases remained unmatched. The CDR3 sequence: CASSSPGLVETQYF. DNA for the CDR3: TGTGCCAGCAGCTCTCCGGGACTAGTGGAGACCCAGTACTTC.

In this sample, this clone turned up a few times. The rearrangement links TRBV6-1 to TRBJ1-2; perhaps TRBD1 as D (6 bases). Germline V gene data show CDR1 as MNHNS and CDR2 as SASEGT. The CDR3 consists of 13 residues. The germline V and J ends were trimmed by 7 bases and 4 bases, with 13 bases remaining between them. The DNA of the CDR3 is TGTGCCAGCAACCCTACAGGGCGCTATGGCTACACCTTC. Protein: CASNPTGRYGYTF.

The chain links TRBV6-1 to TRBJ2-7; 8 bases match TRBD2. Germline CDR1 is MNHNS and CDR2 is SASEGT. The trim removed 6 bases at V and 2 bases at J, leaving 9 bases unmatched. The CDR3 sequence is 15 residues long. The CDR3 DNA reads TGTGCCAGCAGCGTAGACGGGACTAGTGCCTACGAGCAGTACGTC. Translating gives CASSVDGTSAYEQYV.